This TCR beta chain was retrieved from a study of blood T cell repertoires in COVID-19. Study-wide context: COVID-19 samples, acute and convalescent, were from the United States, Italy and Spain. T cells, B-cell-depleted T cells, or PBMCs provided the cDNA or gDNA that served as material.

There are 12 residues in the CDR3. CDR1 and CDR2 (germline): MDHEN, SYDVKM. Trimming at V came to 10 bases and at J to 4 bases, leaving 5 bases not matched to a gene. Per the original methods: Amplification from reference gene primers served as the basis for estimated nucleated cell counts. Using immunoSEQ multiplex PCR, the repertoire was profiled, and TCRdb retains in-frame clones only, with some absent. V and J calls and clone size are copied from that table; D and trimming were computed from the DNA. The sample yields 250,000 or so clones, around 89% seen once. The TCR sequence derives from a woman aged 40 to 50 who had recovered from COVID-19. The sequencing input was peripheral blood. The chain employs TRBV28 and TRBJ1-2; TRBD1 aligns across 8 bases. The CDR3, as DNA: TGTGCCATCTTAGACAGGGGCTATGGCTACACCTTC. As protein: CAILDRGYGYTF.